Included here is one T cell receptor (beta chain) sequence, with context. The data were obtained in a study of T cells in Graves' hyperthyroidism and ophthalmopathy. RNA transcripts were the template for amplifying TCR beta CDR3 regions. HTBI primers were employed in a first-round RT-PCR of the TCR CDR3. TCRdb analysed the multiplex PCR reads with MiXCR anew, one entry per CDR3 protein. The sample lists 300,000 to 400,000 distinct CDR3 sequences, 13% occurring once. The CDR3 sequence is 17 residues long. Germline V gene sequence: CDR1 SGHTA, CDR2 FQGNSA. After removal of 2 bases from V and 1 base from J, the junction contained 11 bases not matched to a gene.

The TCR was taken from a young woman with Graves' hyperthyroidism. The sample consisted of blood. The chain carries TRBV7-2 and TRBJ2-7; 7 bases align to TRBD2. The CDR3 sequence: CASSLWAGTIISYEQYF. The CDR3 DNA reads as TGTGCCAGCAGCTTATGGGCCGGGACTATTATTTCCTACGAGCAGTACTTC.